The rows below give T cell receptor beta chains drawn from one sample of a study of technical replicates of blood from several donors. The assay was immunoSEQ multiplex PCR, and TCRdb's table has in-frame clones only and misses some. The sample lists some 96,000 clones, approximately 94% occurring once. Input material: T cells isolated from PBMCs. These TCRs come from a human donor in good health. Each CDR3 is given with its conserved first and last residue. The order of the fields is clone size, V gene, CDR3 protein. Size tells how often a clone was seen (once, few, many) or the class of an expanded clone, and some rows leave it out.

-,TRBV15,CATSTLDVPGGTPYEQYF
once,TRBV6-5,CASSYSNFFGTDTQYF
-,TRBV9,CASSVGTTAGGDEAFF
-,TRBV9,CASSVASGTSGVPYEQYF
-,TRBV2,CASSTTTGNYGYTF
-,TRBV27,CASSRENYYEQYF
-,TRBV27,CASSLVADSYNTEAFF
-,TRBV2,CASSVGIYEQYF
-,TRBV5-5,CASSRQGVRTDTQYF
-,TRBV27,CATKSGGYTF
-,TRBV11-3,CASSLEPGTGVHGYTF
-,TRBV29-1,CSVEDRGKSTDTQYF
-,TRBV5-1,CASSFYQGLNTEAFF
-,TRBV6-5,CASSYGNREGDEQYF
-,TRBV15,CATSSPGLAGDEEFF
-,TRBV2,CASSEQGPTNTEAFF
-,TRBV4-1,CASQGIGQGAILETQYF
-,TRBV15,CATSRELAVTGELFF
-,TRBV29-1,CSVEKDSFNYGYTF
-,TRBV19,CASSPGGYQPQHF
once,TRBV4-1,CASSQENGAGYSYNEQFF
once,TRBV7-9,CASSLERLEQYF
-,TRBV4-2,CASSQQISLAGGDEQFF
once,TRBV10-1,CASSNRLAAYNEQFF
-,TRBV18,CASSPGDRTYEQYF
-,TRBV5-6,CASSLGVGLYEQYF
-,TRBV6-5,CASSYDKGETQYF
-,TRBV5-4,CASSLGTSTDTQYF
-,TRBV19,CASSIPESKKLFF
-,TRBV5-6,CASSYLFTTTYNEQFF
-,TRBV28,CASSSRWGGKDNEQYF
-,TRBV4-2,CASSAVLAGESYQYF
once,TRBV7-6,CASSSGQGVQLAFF
-,TRBV9,CASSAGGNTEAFF
-,TRBV5-1,CASSLGSGLPYNEQFF
-,TRBV6-6,CASSYQGHYEQYF
-,TRBV4-1,CASSQEQTGPYEQYF
-,TRBV16,CASSQSYEIGQYNYGYTF
once,TRBV5-4,CASSLEGGTEAFF
-,TRBV18,CASSSPDTYRVSGEQYF
-,TRBV2,CASSRTGSLNYGYTF
many,TRBV6-4,CASSDRGLAGGDEQFF
-,TRBV19,CASSQASGGDTDTQYF
-,TRBV6-1,CASSASESYEQYF
-,TRBV29-1,CSDLGGDTQYF
-,TRBV13,CASIRPQRTGYTF
-,TRBV5-8,CASSLYGGSPLHF
-,TRBV6-4,CASSLYPGQGFEQYF